These T cell receptor beta chains were read from a single sample in a study of T-cell memory formation after mild COVID-19. TCRdb analysed the 5' RACE reads with MiXCR anew, one entry per CDR3 protein. Among about 350,000 distinct CDR3 sequences, roughly an eighth were seen once, and the ten largest hold approximately 22%. Sample: PBMCs or a T cell subset sorted from them (not recorded which). The receptors shown here come from a man between 18 and 29 years old who had mild COVID-19 (a few samples of this study predate the infection). Cell type and time point are not known. CDR3s include the opening cysteine and the closing phenylalanine or tryptophan. D genes are given only for firm matches. Rows give clone size only sometimes, using once, few, many, or a class for an expanded clone.

d_call cdr3_length j_call clone_size v_call cdr3_nt cdr3_aa
TRBD2 15 TRBJ2-1 few TRBV7-9 TGTGCCAGCTCCTCCGGGGGGGTTGGCTACAATGAGCAGTTCTTC CASSSGGVGYNEQFF
. 17 TRBJ1-1 few TRBV7-9 TGTGCCAGCAGTCCTCAATCACCAGGGGCGAGGAATACTGAAGCTTTCTTT CASSPQSPGARNTEAFF
. 15 TRBJ2-3 many TRBV4-1 TGCGCCAGCAGCCAATTCGGGGGGCTGGTAGATACGCAGTATTTT CASSQFGGLVDTQYF
. 13 TRBJ2-2 . TRBV10-3 TGTGCCATCAAGCGGAGGTCCGGCGGGGAGCTGTTTTTT CAIKRRSGGELFF
. 16 TRBJ2-5 few TRBV7-7 TGTGCTAGCAGCCGAGGACTATCCGCTGGGGGAGAGACCCAGTACTTC CASSRGLSAGGETQYF
. 14 TRBJ2-3 . TRBV4-1 TGCGCCAGCAGCCAAGCCCCCCTGGGAGATACGCAGTATTTT CASSQAPLGDTQYF
. 16 TRBJ2-3 many TRBV7-2 TGTGCCAGCAGCTCAGTTACGGGGGCCGCTTTGGGAACGCAGTATTTT CASSSVTGAALGTQYF
. 16 TRBJ2-2 . TRBV5-4 TGTGCCATCACCCCTAGCCCAGGGAGCGGTACCGGGGAGCTGTTTTTT CAITPSPGSGTGELFF
TRBD1 15 TRBJ2-1 few TRBV9 TGTGCCAGCAGCGTAGTTGGGACAGATTACAATGAGCAGTTCTTC CASSVVGTDYNEQFF
TRBD1 15 TRBJ1-2 . TRBV7-8 TGTGCCAGCAGCTTAGATGGACAGGGGGCTACGGGCTACACCTTC CASSLDGQGATGYTF
TRBD1 13 TRBJ1-5 . TRBV28 TGTGCCAGCAAACAGGGGTTTAGTCTGCCCCAGCATTTT CASKQGFSLPQHF
TRBD1 14 TRBJ2-1 . TRBV18 TGTGCCAGCTCACGGACAGGGGGACTGAATGAGCAGTTCTTC CASSRTGGLNEQFF
TRBD1 15 TRBJ2-1 . TRBV7-9 TGTGCCAGCAGTTATGGGACAGGGCCCTACAATGAGCAGTTCTTC CASSYGTGPYNEQFF
. 17 TRBJ1-1 . TRBV19 TGTGCCAGTAGTATAGTGGGTGGCAGGCCAAAGAACACTGAAGCTTTCTTT CASSIVGGRPKNTEAFF
. 18 TRBJ2-1 . TRBV7-3 TGTGCCAGCAGTCTATCCCCGTCTAGGAGGGGGGGCATGGATGAGCAGTTCTTC CASSLSPSRRGGMDEQFF
TRBD2 15 TRBJ2-1 few TRBV3-1 TGTGCCAGCAGCCAAGAAAGGCGGGGGGACAATGAGCAGTTCTTC CASSQERRGDNEQFF
. 15 TRBJ2-5 few TRBV7-9 TGTGCCAGCAGCTTAGGTAGTTACAGGGCAGAGACCCAGTACTTC CASSLGSYRAETQYF
. 13 TRBJ2-5 few TRBV7-9 TGTGCCAGCAGCGTCACGGGTGTGGAGACCCAGTACTTC CASSVTGVETQYF
. 14 TRBJ2-2 few TRBV20-1 TGCAGTGCTCCCCCACTCACGAACACCGGGGAGCTGTTTTTT CSAPPLTNTGELFF
TRBD2 16 TRBJ2-2 . TRBV7-2 TGTGCCAGCAGCAGATTCCGGGGGGGTAACACCGGGGAGCTGTTTTTT CASSRFRGGNTGELFF
. 14 TRBJ2-7 few TRBV7-7 TGTGCCAGCAGCTTAGATGTCACTGCCTACGAGCAGTACTTC CASSLDVTAYEQYF
. 13 TRBJ1-2 many TRBV5-5 TGTGCCAGCAGCTTGGCAGGGGTCTATGGCTACACCTTC CASSLAGVYGYTF
. 16 TRBJ1-4 . TRBV4-1 TGCGCCAGCAGCCTGCTACCGGGTGCAACTAATGAAAAACTGTTTTTT CASSLLPGATNEKLFF
. 14 TRBJ1-2 . TRBV5-1 TGCGCCAGCAGCCCCGACCCAGGGGACTATGGCTACACCTTC CASSPDPGDYGYTF
TRBD2 17 TRBJ2-3 few TRBV5-6 TGTGCCAGCAGCTTGGGTCTAGCGGGGGGGTCCACAGATACGCAGTATTTT CASSLGLAGGSTDTQYF
TRBD1 16 TRBJ2-1 . TRBV9 TGTGCCAGCAGCCCCCGTCACGGGACAGGAGACAATGAGCAGTTCTTC CASSPRHGTGDNEQFF
TRBD1 14 TRBJ1-1 . TRBV18 TGTGCCAGCTCACCGGGACAGCTAGACACTGAAGCTTTCTTT CASSPGQLDTEAFF
TRBD1 14 TRBJ2-1 . TRBV6-2/TRBV6-3 TGTGCCAGCAGTTCCAAGACAGGGGGCAATGAGCAGTTCTTC CASSSKTGGNEQFF
. 14 TRBJ2-6 . TRBV4-1 TGCGCCAGCAGCCGAGCCTCTGGGGCCAACGTCCTGACTTTC CASSRASGANVLTF
TRBD1 15 TRBJ2-5 few TRBV19 TGTGCCAGTAGTATAGGAAGGGGGCGAAGCGAGACCCAGTACTTC CASSIGRGRSETQYF
. 14 TRBJ2-7 . TRBV20-1 TGCAGTGCTACCCCGGCAGGGGCCCGCCTTGGGCTGTACTTC CSATPAGARLGLYF
. 15 TRBJ1-2 many TRBV10-3 TGTGCCATCAGTGAGCGACCCGGGACGGAGTATGGCTACACCTTC CAISERPGTEYGYTF
. 12 TRBJ2-7 . TRBV6-5 TGTGCCAGCAGAGATCCCCAGCGGGAGCAGTACTTC CASRDPQREQYF
TRBD2 16 TRBJ2-3 . TRBV6-2/TRBV6-3 TGTGCCAGCAGTTACACGCGGGGGGCCCTCACAGATACGCAGTATTTT CASSYTRGALTDTQYF
. 15 TRBJ2-3 few TRBV20-1 TGCAGCCTTTTGGGGGTCGGCGTCAGCGCAGATACGCAGTATTTT CSLLGVGVSADTQYF
. 15 TRBJ2-4 . TRBV6-5 TGTGCCAGCAGTTACGCTAGGGGCGCCAAAAACATTCAGTACTTC CASSYARGAKNIQYF
. 14 TRBJ2-5 few TRBV12-3/TRBV12-4 TGTGCCAGCAGCCCCATCGGGACCCAAGAGACCCAGTACTTC CASSPIGTQETQYF
. 13 TRBJ2-1 . TRBV12-3/TRBV12-4 TGTGCCAGCAGTGGGGCCAGCCACAATGAGCAGTTCTTC CASSGASHNEQFF
. 16 TRBJ2-2 . TRBV7-2 TGTGCCAGCAGCTTACCGGCAGCCTATGGCACCGGGGAGCTGTTTTTT CASSLPAAYGTGELFF
TRBD2 18 TRBJ2-2 . TRBV4-1 TGCGCCAGCAGAGTCCGGGGGGACCCGGGCCGGGCTGTCGGGGAGCTGTTTTTT CASRVRGDPGRAVGELFF
. 13 TRBJ2-2 . TRBV11-3 TGTGCCAGCCAGGGACCAAACACCGGGGAGCTGTTTTTT CASQGPNTGELFF
. 16 TRBJ2-1 . TRBV4-3 TGCGCCAGCAGCCAAGATGCCGGGACTCACTACAATGAGCAGTTCTTC CASSQDAGTHYNEQFF
TRBD1 15 TRBJ1-5 few TRBV12-3/TRBV12-4 TGTGCCAGCAGGTCAGGACAGGGATGGGATCAGCCCCAGCATTTT CASRSGQGWDQPQHF
TRBD1 12 TRBJ1-5 few TRBV4-1 TGCGCCAGCAGAAGGAGGGACAGGTCGGGGCATTTT CASRRRDRSGHF